This TCR beta chain is drawn from a study of shared clonotypes between healthy human individuals. General study findings and limits: The diversity represented, both genetic and in exposure history, was limited by few donors.

Naive CD8 cells, CD45RO-negative and positively selected for CCR7, excluded terminally differentiated effector memory CD45RA+ cells. The CDR3 is made up of 13 amino acids. Germline lookup yields CDR1 SEHNR and CDR2 FQNEAQ (reference sequence). Trimming cost V 5 bases and J 3 bases; bases outside gene matches: 3. Worth noting for this clone: The antigen remains unidentified.

Sequencing used immunoSEQ multiplex PCR; TCRdb keeps in-frame clones, though not all of them. The data contain around 2,000,000 clones, roughly 94% of them singletons. The rearrangement links TRBV7-9 to TRBJ2-7, with 8 bases lining up with TRBD1. The clonotype comes from a man aged 18-30 years in good health. The sequencing sample was made of naive CD8+ T cells sorted from blood. CDR3 sequence reads: CASSQQGDYEQYF. The CDR3, as DNA: TGTGCCAGCAGCCAACAGGGGGACTACGAGCAGTACTTC. Complete variable domain (other parts from reference TRBV7-9 and TRBJ2-7): DTGVSQNPRHKITKRGQNVTFRCDPISEHNRLYWYRQTLGQGPEFLTYFQNEAQLEKSRLLSDRFSAERPKGSFSTLEIQRTEQGDSAMYLCASSQQGDYEQYFGPGTRLTVT.